The next 7 T cell receptor beta chains were all read from a single sample in a study of technical replicates of blood from several donors. The method was immunoSEQ multiplex PCR; TCRdb's version includes in-frame clones alone and lacks a portion of them. The sample has about 76,000 clones; 90% to 95% are singletons. Sequencing input: T cells isolated from PBMCs. Receptors originate from a human donor in good health.

The chain joins TRBV28 to TRBJ2-5; TRBD1 agrees at 7 bases. Germline lookup yields CDR1 MDHEN and CDR2 SYDVKM. CDR3 length: 15 residues. Trimming took 3 bases from V and 0 from J; bases not matched to a gene: 4. The CDR3 loop reads CASSFETGNQETQYF. The CDR3 DNA sequence: TGTGCCAGCAGTTTCGAGACAGGGAACCAAGAGACCCAGTACTTC.

V and J are TRBV5-6 and TRBJ2-5; TRBD2 is a possible D gene (5 bases). V was shortened by 1 base and J by 1 base, with 11 bases between the two germline ends. The CDR3 spans 15 residues. Germline V gene sequence: CDR1 SGHDT, CDR2 YYEEEE. CDR3 DNA sequence: TGTGCCAGCAGCTTGATACAGACTATCCAAGAGACCCAGTACTTC. Translating gives CASSLIQTIQETQYF.

The chain has TRBV7-6 and TRBJ1-5; a weak D match, TRBD1 (6 bases). The length of the CDR3 is 20 residues. Trimming shortened V by 1 base and J by 0 bases, and 22 bases separated the two germline ends. The germline CDR1 and CDR2 sequences are SGHVS and FNYEAQ. CDR3 loop: CASSLELGQGIPYSNQPQHF. As DNA, the CDR3 is TGTGCCAGCAGCTTAGAGTTGGGGCAGGGGATCCCTTATAGCAATCAGCCCCAGCATTTT.

The genes are TRBV11-2 and TRBJ1-1; 8 bases match TRBD1. In germline, CDR1 is SGHAT, CDR2 FQNNGV. The V segment lost 1 base and the J segment 1 base; nucleotides outside the gene matches: 11. The CDR3 runs to 18 residues. The chain's CDR3 is CASSLVLGRGRRNTEAFF. CDR3 in DNA: TGTGCCAGCAGCTTAGTTTTGGGCAGGGGGCGACGGAACACTGAAGCTTTCTTT.

There are a few counts of this clone. As DNA, the CDR3 is TGTGCCAGCAGCTCCGGACAGGGGAGATTAATTGAAGCTTTCTTT. It specifies CASSSGQGRLIEAFF. This chain links TRBV7-9 with TRBJ1-1, with 9 bases fitting TRBD1. The length of the CDR3 is 15 residues. With V trimmed by 4 bases and J by 7 bases, 10 bases remained unmatched. Germline V gene data show CDR1 as SEHNR and CDR2 as FQNEAQ (reference sequence).

This clone was seen only once. The J gene is TRBJ2-7, the V gene TRBV29-1, with a possible D match to TRBD1 (5 bases). There are 13 residues in the CDR3. Trimming shortened V by 2 bases and J by 4 bases, and 12 bases separated the two germline ends. Germline V gene data show CDR1 as SQVTM and CDR2 as ANQGSEA. CDR3 nucleotide sequence: TGCAGCGTTGAAAAGGACACCTCATACGAGCAGTACTTC. Translated: CSVEKDTSYEQYF.

J is TRBJ2-5 and V is TRBV5-1; TRBD1 aligns across 8 bases. The junction had 3 bases not matched to a gene; V was cut back by 0 bases and J by 5 bases. The CDR3 is 14 amino acids. From germline, CDR1 is SGHRS and CDR2 YFSETQ. CDR3 protein: CASSLGTGMETQYF. In DNA form, the CDR3 reads TGCGCCAGCAGCTTGGGGACAGGGATGGAGACCCAGTACTTC.